The 31 T cell receptor beta chains listed next were all sequenced from one sample in a study of blood T cell repertoires in COVID-19. Repertoires were generated with immunoSEQ multiplex PCR, while TCRdb's copy carries only in-frame clones and drops some. The repertoire consists of 200,000 to 250,000 clones, with more than 75% occurring once and the leading ten covering over 7%. The sample was PBMCs or T cells enriched from blood (not recorded which). All receptors come from a woman in her forties with acute COVID-19.

The rearrangement uses TRBV14 and TRBJ1-1, with TRBD1 matching 8 bases. This CDR3 is built from 16 residues. V lost 4 bases, J lost 0 bases, and 7 bases stayed unmatched. From germline, CDR1 is SGHDN and CDR2 FVKESK. DNA for the CDR3: TGTGCCAGCAGCCGTAGGGGACAGGCAATGAACACTGAAGCTTTCTTT. Amino acids: CASSRRGQAMNTEAFF. Variable domain in full (rest from reference TRBV14 and TRBJ1-1): EAGVTQFPSHSVIEKGQTVTLRCDPISGHDNLYWYRRVMGKEIKFLLHFVKESKQDESGMPNNRFLAERTGGTYSTLKVQPAELEDSGVYFCASSRRGQAMNTEAFFGQGTRLTVV.

This chain connects TRBV4-3 to TRBJ2-3, with D tentatively TRBD1 (5 bases). The V end lost 0 bases, the J end lost 2 bases, and 12 bases lay between the germline ends. The CDR3 totals 16 residues. Germline CDR1 reads LGHNA; CDR2 reads YSLEER. CDR3: CASSQDVGAVTDTQYF. The CDR3, as DNA: TGCGCCAGCAGCCAAGATGTAGGGGCCGTCACAGATACGCAGTATTTT.

Here the CDR3 DNA reads TGTGCCAGCAGCTTCGTCGGGTGGGGGGACGAGACCCAGTACTTC. It yields the protein CASSFVGWGDETQYF. The chain is built from TRBV5-6 and TRBJ2-5; the D gene is possibly TRBD2 (6 bases). CDR1 and CDR2 (germline): SGHDT, YYEEEE. The CDR3 extends over 15 amino acids. V lost 2 bases and J 5 bases, leaving 16 bases between the germline ends.

CDR3: CASQDRVAPLHF. As DNA, the CDR3 is TGTGCCAGCCAAGACAGGGTCGCACCCCTCCACTTT. The V gene is TRBV18, the J gene TRBJ1-6, with 7 bases aligning to TRBD1. The germline CDR1 and CDR2 sequences are KGHSH and LQKENI. The CDR3 has 12 amino acids. V shed 8 bases and J 11 bases; nucleotides not matched to a gene: 6.

J is TRBJ2-1 and V is TRBV19; TRBD2 agrees at 7 bases. Trimming at V came to 7 bases and at J to 7 bases, leaving 7 bases not matched to a gene. The CDR3 totals 13 residues. The germline gives CDR1 LNHDA, CDR2 SQIVND (reference sequence). CDR3 in amino acids: CASTTLARNEQFF. CDR3 bases: TGTGCCAGTACCACACTAGCGAGGAATGAGCAGTTCTTC. The complete variable domain, with remaining parts taken from reference TRBV19 and TRBJ2-1, reads DGGITQSPKYLFRKEGQNVTLSCEQNLNHDAMYWYRQDPGQGLRLIYYSQIVNDFQKGDIAEGYSVSREKKESFPLTVTSAQKNPTAFYLCASTTLARNEQFFGPGTRLTVL.

The gene calls are TRBV28 and TRBJ1-5, with a weak D call TRBD1 (5 bases). CDR1 MDHEN and CDR2 SYDVKM come from the germline V gene. The CDR3 totals 16 residues. Trimming removed 1 base at V and 0 bases at J, with 10 bases between. Here the CDR3 DNA reads TGTGCCAGCAGTTTATACTCGGGGGATAGCAATCAGCCCCAGCATTTT. Amino acid sequence: CASSLYSGDSNQPQHF.

The chain links TRBV28 to TRBJ1-5, with TRBD1 identical over 8 bases. The CDR3 is 15 amino acids. The germline V gene has CDR1 MDHEN and CDR2 SYDVKM. V shed 8 bases, J shed 0 bases, and the junction held 6 bases outside the gene matches. CDR3 in amino acids: CASGTGGDSNQPQHF. For the CDR3, the DNA is TGTGCCAGCGGTACAGGGGGAGATAGCAATCAGCCCCAGCATTTT.

This clone was recorded many times. The chain has TRBV28 and TRBJ2-7, with a weak D call TRBD1 (7 bases). This CDR3 region has 14 residues. Trimming left V 6 bases short and J 3 bases short, with 15 bases between. Germline lookup yields CDR1 MDHEN and CDR2 SYDVKM. The CDR3 loop reads CASRPGGLGYEQYF. CDR3 nucleotide sequence: TGTGCCAGCAGGCCAGGGGGGCTGGGCTACGAGCAGTACTTC. The whole variable domain, filled in from reference TRBV28 and TRBJ2-7, reads DVKVTQSSRYLVKRTGEKVFLECVQDMDHENMFWYRQDPGLGLRLIYFSYDVKMKEKGDIPEGYSVSREKKERFSLILESASTNQTSMYLCASRPGGLGYEQYFGPGTRLTVT.

This clone was seen a single time. This chain uses TRBV13 with TRBJ1-6; TRBD1 matches 7 bases. The length of the CDR3 is 17 residues. The V and J ends lost 2 bases and 10 bases, in that order; junction bases with no gene match: 14. Germline V lookup: CDR1 PRHDT, CDR2 FYEKMQ (reference sequence). DNA of the CDR3: TGTGCCAGCAGCTTACTCCCAAGACAGGGTGTGAACTCACCCCTCCACTTT. Translation gives CASSLLPRQGVNSPLHF.

The chain employs TRBV18 and TRBJ1-3; D gene unclear. This CDR3 region has 16 residues. Germline CDR1 reads KGHSH; CDR2 reads LQKENI. With 2 bases removed from V and 0 bases from J, the gap between germline ends came to 11 bases. The CDR3: CASSPATGSSGNTIYF. CDR3 nucleotides: TGTGCCAGCTCACCAGCGACCGGGAGCTCTGGAAACACCATATATTTT.

V is TRBV4-1 and J is TRBJ1-1; the D gene is possibly TRBD1 (6 bases). This CDR3 is built from 15 residues. Per the germline V gene, CDR1 is MGHRA and CDR2 is YSYEKL. V was trimmed by 1 base and J by 5 bases, leaving 14 bases between them. The CDR3 DNA reads as TGCGCCAGCAGCCAAGGGGTTTTGACAGGAACTGAAGCTTTCTTT. It is translated as CASSQGVLTGTEAFF.

The V gene is TRBV5-1, the J gene TRBJ2-3, with TRBD2 matching over 7 bases. The CDR3 length is 16 residues. Germline V CDR1 and CDR2: SGHRS, YFSETQ. The J segment lost 2 bases and the V segment lost 0 bases, leaving 6 bases of the junction unmatched. The CDR3 DNA sequence: TGCGCCAGCAGCTTGGGCGGGGGATCAACCACAGATACGCAGTATTTT. It yields the protein CASSLGGGSTTDTQYF.

The chain links TRBV12-3 or TRBV12-4 to TRBJ1-4; D might be TRBD1 (6 bases). CDR3 length: 13 residues. Trimming took 3 bases from V and 7 from J, leaving 9 bases between them. The CDR3, as DNA: TGTGCCAGCAGTTTCAAGGGGGTTGAAAAACTGTTTTTT. Translating gives CASSFKGVEKLFF.

The V gene is TRBV28, the J gene TRBJ2-5; D unresolved. V dropped 4 bases and J dropped 5 bases, with 17 bases sitting between them. Germline CDR1 reads MDHEN; CDR2 reads SYDVKM. CDR3 length: 15 residues. The CDR3 here is CASSYLRLDRETQYF. In nucleotides, the CDR3 is TGTGCCAGCAGTTATCTGAGGCTTGATCGGGAGACCCAGTACTTC.

V gene TRBV24-1 combines with J gene TRBJ2-2; D unresolved. The CDR3 covers 15 residues. V shed 2 bases and J shed 0 bases, with 6 bases lying between them. Germline CDR1 is KGHDR and CDR2 is SFDVKD. The CDR3 bases are TGTGCCACCAGTGATTACAACGCGAACACCGGGGAGCTGTTTTTT. This encodes CATSDYNANTGELFF.

The chain uses TRBV18 and TRBJ2-7, with 16 nucleotides matching TRBD2. Germline CDR1 KGHSH, CDR2 LQKENI. V trimming: 1 base; J trimming: 0 bases; junction bases outside the gene matches: 9. The CDR3 is made up of 20 amino acids. CDR3 nucleotide sequence: TGTGCCAGCTCACCACTCCCGGGACTAGCGGGAGGGCTAAGCTCCTACGAGCAGTACTTC. Protein sequence: CASSPLPGLAGGLSSYEQYF.

The chain recombines TRBV5-6 with TRBJ2-5, with TRBD2 matching 8 bases. This CDR3 is built from 16 residues. In germline, CDR1 is SGHDT, CDR2 YYEEEE. The J segment lost 1 base and the V segment lost 3 bases, leaving 8 bases of the junction unmatched. The CDR3 bases are TGTGCCAGCAGCTCCCTTAGCGGGGACCTCCAAGAGACCCAGTACTTC. As protein: CASSSLSGDLQETQYF.

The chain couples TRBV7-3 to TRBJ2-1; 7 bases fit TRBD2. The CDR3 sequence is 15 residues long. The V and J ends lost 2 bases and 1 base, in that order; junction bases with no gene match: 2. From germline, CDR1 is SGHTA and CDR2 FQGTGA. The CDR3 nucleotides read TGTGCCAGCAGCTTAGGGGGGGTATCCTACAATGAGCAGTTCTTC. It specifies CASSLGGVSYNEQFF. The variable domain in full, completed from reference TRBV7-3 and TRBJ2-1, reads GAGVSQTPSNKVTEKGKYVELRCDPISGHTALYWYRQSLGQGPEFLIYFQGTGAADDSGLPNDRFFAVRPEGSVSTLKIQRTERGDSAVYLCASSLGGVSYNEQFFGPGTRLTVL.

The chain links TRBV6-5 to TRBJ1-5; perhaps TRBD1 as D (6 bases). This CDR3 comprises 13 residues. Germline V lookup: CDR1 MNHEY, CDR2 SVGAGI. V was clipped by 11 bases and J by 9 bases, with 20 bases between them. CDR3 DNA: TGTGCCGGCTCCGGGGGGGGCAGTGGGCCCCAGCATTTT. Encoded protein: CAGSGGGSGPQHF.

The CDR3 bases are TGTGCCAGCATTGCCGTACCGACAGGAGTCGGTGAAGCTTTCTTT. As protein: CASIAVPTGVGEAFF. This chain joins TRBV2 and TRBJ1-1, with a possible D match to TRBD1 (6 bases). Trimming left V 7 bases short and J 7 bases short, with 22 bases between. The length of the CDR3 is 15 residues. The germline gives CDR1 SNHLY, CDR2 FYNNEI. Complete variable domain (other parts from reference TRBV2 and TRBJ1-1): EPEVTQTPSHQVTQMGQEVILRCVPISNHLYFYWYRQILGQKVEFLVSFYNNEISEKSEIFDDQFSVERPDGSNFTLKIRSTKLEDSAMYFCASIAVPTGVGEAFFGQGTRLTVV.

This clone was found once. V usage is TRBV30 and J usage is TRBJ1-4; no clear D. Germline V gene sequence: CDR1 GTSNPN, CDR2 SVGIG (reference sequence). The V end lost 4 bases, the J end lost 5 bases, and 14 bases lay between the germline ends. This CDR3 contains 14 residues. The CDR3 spells CAWTADLRNEKLFF. Written as DNA, the CDR3 is TGTGCCTGGACCGCAGACTTAAGGAATGAAAAACTGTTTTTT.

This clone showed up just once. The chain is built from TRBV28 and TRBJ2-3, with 10 positions matching TRBD1. With 6 bases clipped from V and 6 bases from J, the junction kept 12 bases outside the gene matches. This CDR3 is 16 amino acids long. Germline V CDR1 and CDR2: MDHEN, SYDVKM. CDR3 in amino acids: CASSARRTGGMDTQYF. The CDR3 DNA is TGTGCCAGCAGCGCCCGAAGGACAGGGGGAATGGATACGCAGTATTTT.

V gene TRBV9 combines with J gene TRBJ2-3; TRBD2 matches at 13 bases. Unmatched junction bases numbered 9, after V lost 5 bases and J lost 0 bases. Germline values: CDR1 SGDLS, CDR2 YYNGEE. This CDR3 spans 18 amino acids. CDR3 in amino acids: CASSRTSGGFTSTDTQYF. CDR3 in DNA: TGTGCCAGCAGTCGGACTAGCGGGGGCTTTACTAGCACAGATACGCAGTATTTT.

This chain connects TRBV5-1 to TRBJ2-1, with 7 bases aligning to TRBD2. Germline CDR1 is SGHRS and CDR2 is YFSETQ. V trimming: 0 bases; J trimming: 5 bases; junction bases outside the gene matches: 11. The CDR3 sequence is 17 residues long. The CDR3 DNA is TGCGCCAGCAGCTTGGGAGTTGGGCGGGGGTTCGACAATGAGCAGTTCTTC. Amino acid sequence: CASSLGVGRGFDNEQFF.

The gene calls are TRBV19 and TRBJ1-1; 8 bases match TRBD1. Looked up from germline, CDR1 is LNHDA and CDR2 is SQIVND (reference sequence). The CDR3 has 15 residues. The trim removed 7 bases at V and 5 bases at J, leaving 12 bases unmatched. The CDR3: CASKSDRGLGTEAFF. The CDR3 region has the DNA TGTGCCAGTAAATCCGACAGGGGATTGGGAACTGAAGCTTTCTTT.

Written as DNA, the CDR3 is TGTGCCAGCAGCAGAACCAACTATGGCTACACCTTC. Translated, it gives CASSRTNYGYTF. V usage is TRBV28 and J usage is TRBJ1-2, with no clear D. Germline V gene sequence: CDR1 MDHEN, CDR2 SYDVKM. CDR3 length: 12 amino acids. V lost 6 bases to trimming and J lost 2 bases, with 7 bases between them.

This rearrangement joins TRBV9 to TRBJ1-5; D is undetermined. V was shortened by 4 bases and J by 4 bases, with 15 bases between the two germline ends. The germline V gene has CDR1 SGDLS and CDR2 YYNGEE. The CDR3 totals 15 residues. CDR3 nucleotide sequence: TGTGCCAGCAGCCTAGGAGGGAGCCCAAATCAGCCCCAGCATTTT. This codes for CASSLGGSPNQPQHF. Looking up the rest from reference TRBV9 and TRBJ1-5 gives the full variable domain: DSGVTQTPKHLITATGQRVTLRCSPRSGDLSVYWYQQSLDQGLQFLIQYYNGEERAKGNILERFSAQQFPDLHSELNLSSLELGDSALYFCASSLGGSPNQPQHFGDGTRLSIL.

The rearrangement joins TRBV5-8 to TRBJ1-3; D uncertain. V lost 0 bases to trimming and J lost 0 bases, with 7 bases between them. The CDR3 spans 15 residues. Germline CDR1 is SGHTS and CDR2 is YDEGEE. CDR3 sequence: CASSLVGRSGNTIYF. CDR3 bases: TGTGCCAGCAGCTTGGTTGGGCGCTCTGGAAACACCATATATTTT.

The J gene is TRBJ1-1, the V gene TRBV6-5; D not resolved. Looked up from germline, CDR1 is MNHEY and CDR2 is SVGAGI. This CDR3 is built from 14 residues. Trimming left V 2 bases short and J 4 bases short, with 11 bases between. The CDR3 reads CASSYNGVGTEAFF. The CDR3 DNA reads as TGTGCCAGCAGTTACAACGGGGTCGGCACTGAAGCTTTCTTT.

The gene calls are TRBV2 and TRBJ1-3; TRBD1 matches at 8 bases. V trimming: 4 bases; J trimming: 0 bases; junction bases outside the gene matches: 5. CDR1 SNHLY and CDR2 FYNNEI come from the germline V gene. This CDR3 has 16 amino acids. CDR3 nucleotide sequence: TGTGCCAGCAGTGTAAACAGGGGGTTCTCTGGAAACACCATATATTTT. As protein: CASSVNRGFSGNTIYF.

V gene TRBV7-6 combines with J gene TRBJ2-5, with 12 bases aligning to TRBD2. Unmatched junction bases numbered 14, after V lost 3 bases and J lost 6 bases. This CDR3 contains 18 residues. Germline V lookup: CDR1 SGHVS, CDR2 FNYEAQ. The chain's CDR3 is CASSFATERGTSGQTQYF. The CDR3 nucleotides are TGTGCCAGCAGCTTCGCCACAGAGAGAGGGACTAGCGGGCAGACCCAGTACTTC. Full variable domain (remainder filled in from reference TRBV7-6 and TRBJ2-5): GAGVSQSPRYKVTKRGQDVALRCDPISGHVSLYWYRQALGQGPEFLTYFNYEAQQDKSGLPNDRFSAERPEGSISTLTIQRTEQRDSAMYRCASSFATERGTSGQTQYFGPGTRLLVL.